Each of the 27 T cell receptor beta chains below was sequenced from the same sample in a study of CD8 T cells in ankylosing spondylitis (dated by TCRdb to about 2017). The method was 5' RACE. Sequenced on an Illumina HiSeq 2500. TCRdb reran the public reads through fastp at Q25 and MiXCR, keeping productive beta chains. Rows are combined by CDR3 protein, so each entry shows the most common genes and DNA. This sample lists 150,000 or so distinct CDR3 sequences; around a tenth were detected once. Over 12% of the sample is held by the ten biggest clonotypes. The sample taken for sequencing was blood, either unsorted or a sorted T cell fraction (not recorded which). These receptors were collected from a female donor with ankylosing spondylitis or in good health (not recorded which).

This clonotype was seen only a few times. V is TRBV30 and J is TRBJ1-2, with D possibly TRBD1 on 6 matching bases. Germline V CDR1 and CDR2: GTSNPN, SVGIG (reference sequence). The CDR3 sequence is 13 residues long. Trimming left V 3 bases short and J 2 bases short, with 10 bases between. CDR3 sequence reads: CAWSETGNYGYTF. CDR3 sequence (DNA): TGTGCCTGGAGCGAAACAGGGAACTATGGCTACACCTTC.

This clonotype was picked up many times. The genes are TRBV29-1 and TRBJ1-1; D is unresolved. V lost 6 bases, J lost 1 base, and 21 bases lay in between. The V gene's germline CDR1 is SQVTM and CDR2 ANQGSEA. The CDR3 spans 16 residues. CDR3 in amino acids: CSVPDPRTFSNTEAFF. DNA for the CDR3: TGCAGCGTGCCCGATCCCAGGACTTTTTCGAACACTGAAGCTTTCTTT. Full variable domain (rest looked up from reference TRBV29-1 and TRBJ1-1): SAVISQKPSRDICQRGTSLTIQCQVDSQVTMMFWYRQQPGQSLTLIATANQGSEATYESGFVIDKFPISRPNLTFSTLTVSNMSPEDSSIYLCSVPDPRTFSNTEAFFGQGTRLTVV.

The V gene is TRBV27, the J gene TRBJ1-5, with D perhaps TRBD1 (6 bases). CDR1 is MNHEY and CDR2 is SMNVEV in the germline V gene (reference sequence). V lost 7 bases to trimming and J lost 2 bases, with 15 bases between them. The CDR3 length is 15 residues. In DNA, the CDR3 is TGTGCCAGCAAGGAGGGGGGGTTGGGCAATCAGCCCCAGCATTTT. Translation gives CASKEGGLGNQPQHF.

The chain combines TRBV7-9 with TRBJ2-5, with D possibly matching TRBD2 (6 bases). Germline CDR1 SEHNR, CDR2 FQNEAQ (reference sequence). The V end lost 1 base, the J end lost 3 bases, and 12 bases lay between the germline ends. The CDR3 is 15 residues long. In DNA, the CDR3 is TGTGCCAGCAGCTTAGTCGAGCGGGCAAAAGAGACCCAGTACTTC. Encoded protein: CASSLVERAKETQYF.

This clonotype occurred many times. The CDR3 DNA reads TGCGCCAGCAGCCAAGGGACAGGGCTGAACACTGAAGCTTTCTTT. Protein sequence: CASSQGTGLNTEAFF. This chain joins TRBV4-3 and TRBJ1-1, with 8 bases matching TRBD1. The V gene end was trimmed by 1 base and the J gene end by 0 bases; junction bases not matched to a gene: 1. CDR1 is LGHNA, CDR2 YSLEER, per germline. The length of the CDR3 is 15 residues.

This clonotype showed up many times. The CDR3 region is CASGTANTGELFF. The DNA of the CDR3 is TGTGCCAGCGGGACAGCGAACACCGGGGAGCTGTTTTTT. The chain joins TRBV9 to TRBJ2-2; 7 nucleotides agree with TRBD1. V gave up 7 bases and J gave up 0 bases; unmatched junction bases: 0. Germline assignment: CDR1 SGDLS and CDR2 YYNGEE. There are 13 residues in the CDR3.

The genes are TRBV11-2 and TRBJ2-3, with 7 bases identical to TRBD2. V lost 0 bases, J lost 5 bases, and 5 bases stayed unmatched. CDR3 length equals 15 residues. The germline CDR1 and CDR2 sequences are SGHAT and FQNNGV. Here the CDR3 DNA reads TGTGCCAGCAGCTTAGATCGGGGAGGGGTAGATACGCAGTATTTT. This gives the protein CASSLDRGGVDTQYF.

Ten or more counts support this clonotype. The chain has TRBV7-9 and TRBJ2-7; maybe TRBD1 (5 bases). The germline V and J ends were trimmed by 5 bases and 2 bases, with 16 bases remaining between them. The CDR3 covers 15 residues. CDR1 is SEHNR, CDR2 FQNEAQ, per germline (reference sequence). In DNA, the CDR3 is TGTGCCAGCAGCCCGAAGGGGCAAGGCCCCTACGAGCAGTACTTC. Encoded protein: CASSPKGQGPYEQYF.

This chain joins TRBV27 and TRBJ2-2; possible D gene TRBD1, 5 bases. Trimming shortened V by 4 bases and J by 4 bases, and 13 bases separated the two germline ends. The CDR3 is made up of 15 amino acids. Germline CDR1 and CDR2: MNHEY and SMNVEV (reference sequence). Here the CDR3 reads CASSWNRSPTGELFF. CDR3 in DNA: TGTGCCAGCAGTTGGAACAGGAGTCCCACCGGGGAGCTGTTTTTT.

This clonotype was detected only a few times. The chain employs TRBV12-3 or TRBV12-4 and TRBJ2-3; D unclear. The CDR3 runs to 13 residues. V dropped 2 bases and J dropped 5 bases, with 8 bases sitting between them. Written as DNA, the CDR3 is TGTGCCAGCAGTTTACAGAGTCTAGATACGCAGTATTTT. This translates into CASSLQSLDTQYF.

This clonotype has a count of ten or more. The gene calls are TRBV12-3 or TRBV12-4 and TRBJ2-7; maybe TRBD2 (5 bases). CDR3 length: 13 amino acids. Trimming cost V 4 bases and J 5 bases, with 12 bases left between them. CDR3: CASSYAGPHEQYF. CDR3 DNA sequence: TGTGCCAGCAGTTACGCGGGCCCCCACGAGCAGTACTTC.

This sequence joins TRBV7-8 and TRBJ2-1, with 8 nucleotides matching TRBD2. CDR3 length: 17 amino acids. V lost 4 bases and J lost 0; bases outside the gene matches: 8. Germline lookup yields CDR1 SGHVS and CDR2 FQNEAQ. In DNA form, the CDR3 reads TGTGCCAGCAGCTCCCCTACGGGGGGGAGCTCCTACAATGAGCAGTTCTTC. Translating it yields CASSSPTGGSSYNEQFF.

This clonotype was found many times. The chain combines TRBV28 with TRBJ2-1; 9 bases map to TRBD2. Germline CDR1 is MDHEN and CDR2 is SYDVKM. V was pared by 5 bases and J by 9 bases, with 14 bases of the junction left unmatched. This CDR3 is built from 16 residues. CDR3 DNA: TGTGCCAGCAGTAAAACTCTAGCGGGATCTTGGGGTGAGCAGTTCTTC. It is translated as CASSKTLAGSWGEQFF.

This clonotype has just a few counts. The chain uses TRBV20-1 and TRBJ2-3, with TRBD2 matching 7 bases. CDR1 and CDR2 (germline): DFQATT, SNEGSKA (reference sequence). The CDR3 extends over 15 amino acids. V was clipped by 3 bases and J by 3 bases; unmatched bases: 9. The CDR3 DNA sequence: TGCAGTGCTAGGGGGGGGATAGAGGTGACAGATACGCAGTATTTT. It codes for CSARGGIEVTDTQYF.

This clonotype showed up many times. This chain connects TRBV7-3 to TRBJ2-3, with D possibly being TRBD1 (6 bases). CDR3 length: 15 residues. V lost 0 bases and J lost 1, with 8 bases in between. Germline assignment: CDR1 SGHTA and CDR2 FQGTGA. The CDR3 DNA reads as TGTGCCAGCAGCTTAACGGGGGCACGCACAGATACGCAGTATTTT. Protein: CASSLTGARTDTQYF. Complete variable domain (other parts from reference TRBV7-3 and TRBJ2-3): GAGVSQTPSNKVTEKGKYVELRCDPISGHTALYWYRQSLGQGPEFLIYFQGTGAADDSGLPNDRFFAVRPEGSVSTLKIQRTERGDSAVYLCASSLTGARTDTQYFGPGTRLTVL.

V and J are TRBV24-1 and TRBJ2-1; D gene ambiguous. Looked up from germline, CDR1 is KGHDR and CDR2 is SFDVKD. The CDR3 runs to 13 residues. Trimming shortened V by 3 bases and J by 9 bases, and 11 bases separated the two germline ends. This CDR3 reads CATSDTEHGEQFF. The CDR3 DNA sequence: TGTGCCACCAGTGATACTGAGCACGGTGAGCAGTTCTTC.

This clonotype showed up just a few times. The V and J genes are TRBV21-1 and TRBJ2-1; the table calls TRBD2, which could not be checked here. TRBV21-1 is annotated as a pseudogene. CDR3 length: 15 amino acids. This chain's CDR3 is CASSKAEAVYNEQFF. In DNA form, the CDR3 reads TGTGCCAGCAGCAAAGCCGAAGCGGTCTACAATGAGCAGTTCTTC.

This chain links TRBV13 with TRBJ2-4; D tentatively reads TRBD1 or TRBD2 (6 bases each). Germline CDR1 and CDR2: PRHDT and FYEKMQ (reference sequence). V lost 5 bases, J lost 1 base, and 21 bases lay in between. The CDR3 runs to 18 residues. CDR3 coding DNA: TGTGCCAGCAGCGCCAGGGGTCTGGGGGGAAGGGCCAAAAACATTCAGTACTTC. Its translation is CASSARGLGGRAKNIQYF.

The V and J genes are TRBV13 and TRBJ2-3; D might be TRBD1 or TRBD2, each matching 5 bases. The V gene lost 4 bases and the J gene lost 6 bases, with 14 bases spanning the gap. Looked up from germline, CDR1 is PRHDT and CDR2 is FYEKMQ (reference sequence). The CDR3 extends over 14 amino acids. DNA of the CDR3: TGTGCCAGCAGCTCCCGGGACGCTAGGGATACGCAGTATTTT. Protein product: CASSSRDARDTQYF.

V gene TRBV12-3 or TRBV12-4 combines with J gene TRBJ2-1; D is ambiguous. Trimming stripped 5 bases from V and 10 bases from J, with 15 bases between. This CDR3 region has 13 residues. As DNA, the CDR3 is TGTGCCAGCAGTCTTCCGGATGCATGGGAGCAGTTCTTC. Its translation: CASSLPDAWEQFF.

The chain has TRBV16 and TRBJ1-1, with TRBD1 matching 7 bases. The germline V gene has CDR1 KGHSY and CDR2 FQNENV. V lost 0 bases and J lost 6; bases outside the gene matches: 4. The CDR3 contains 14 residues. The CDR3 spells CASSQSNRGPEAFF. Written as DNA, the CDR3 is TGTGCCAGCAGCCAATCGAACAGGGGTCCTGAAGCTTTCTTT.

This clonotype has just a few counts. This rearrangement joins TRBV18 to TRBJ2-7, with D perhaps matching TRBD1 (6 bases). From germline, CDR1 is KGHSH and CDR2 LQKENI. Trimming took off 6 bases at V and 3 bases at J, with 12 bases between the two ends. The CDR3 sequence is 13 residues long. CDR3 loop: CASSPGHFYEQYF. Written as DNA, the CDR3 is TGTGCCAGCTCCCCGGGACACTTCTACGAGCAGTACTTC.

This clonotype appeared a few times. The V gene is TRBV20-1, the J gene TRBJ1-1; no clear D. CDR1 is DFQATT and CDR2 is SNEGSKA in the germline V gene (reference sequence). V was pared by 4 bases and J by 2 bases, with 14 bases between. The length of the CDR3 is 14 residues. This CDR3 is CSATKLRRNTEAFF. The CDR3 nucleotides read TGCAGTGCTACAAAACTCCGGAGAAACACTGAAGCTTTCTTT.

This clonotype was seen a handful of times. The chain's CDR3 is CATSDTSGADTQYF. The CDR3 DNA is TGTGCCACCAGTGATACCTCAGGGGCAGATACGCAGTATTTT. The rearrangement links TRBV24-1 to TRBJ2-3; tentative D call: TRBD1 (6 bases). V was cut by 3 bases and J by 4 bases, with 10 bases left in between. The CDR3 consists of 14 residues. The germline CDR1 and CDR2 sequences are KGHDR and SFDVKD.

This clonotype was observed many times. The chain recombines TRBV20-1 with TRBJ2-3; TRBD2 is a possible D gene (6 bases). The germline gives CDR1 DFQATT, CDR2 SNEGSKA (reference sequence). V gave up 0 bases and J gave up 1 base, with 11 bases separating them. The CDR3 has 15 residues. The CDR3 nucleotides read TGCAGTGCTAGAGATCTGGGACTGGGCACAGATACGCAGTATTTT. It yields the protein CSARDLGLGTDTQYF.

This clonotype was counted a few times. J is TRBJ1-6 and V is TRBV28; the D is unclear. The germline gives CDR1 MDHEN, CDR2 SYDVKM. The length of the CDR3 is 14 residues. The ends were cut back, 2 bases at V and 5 bases at J, with 7 bases in the middle. The CDR3 reads CASSLVGDNSPLHF. As DNA, the CDR3 is TGTGCCAGCAGTTTAGTGGGCGATAATTCACCCCTCCACTTT.

This clonotype has a handful of counts. CDR3 in amino acids: CASSYSTRAGYEQYF. The CDR3 bases are TGTGCCAGCAGTTACTCGACGCGCGCAGGGTACGAGCAGTACTTC. V is TRBV6-2 or TRBV6-3 and J is TRBJ2-7, with D possibly being TRBD1 (5 bases). Germline V gene sequence: CDR1 MNHEY, CDR2 SVGEGT. V was clipped by 0 bases and J by 4 bases, with 13 bases between them. CDR3 length: 15 amino acids.